This paragraph reports one TCR beta chain. This entry is derived from a study of cytomegalovirus exposure and HLA in healthy donors. PCR employed 60 Vbeta and 13 Jbeta primers. The protocol was immunoSEQ multiplex PCR, while the TCRdb copy is restricted to in-frame clones and leaves out a portion. The sample contains about 110,000 clones, over 60% of which appear only once. This CDR3 contains 14 residues. Unmatched junction bases numbered 5, after V lost 6 bases and J lost 3 bases. Germline values: CDR1 LNHDA, CDR2 SQIVND (reference sequence). The chain carries TRBV19 and TRBJ2-1; TRBD2 matches at 7 bases. Sequencing input: PBMCs. The receptor comes from a female donor in good health and CMV-seropositive. The CDR3 loop is CASRHSGIYNEQFF. The CDR3 bases are TGTGCCAGTAGGCACAGCGGGATCTACAATGAGCAGTTCTTC.